This is a list of T cell receptor beta chains from one sample in a study of cytomegalovirus exposure and HLA in healthy donors. Measured with immunoSEQ multiplex PCR; TCRdb has only the in-frame clones, and not every one. The data hold approximately 120,000 clones, with approximately 78% observed a single time. Material: PBMCs. The receptors derive from a man aged 40-49 years in good health and CMV-seronegative. The CDR3 runs from the conserved cysteine through the conserved F or W. Each record gives: D gene, clone size, V gene, J gene, CDR3 protein, CDR3 DNA. A D gene is named only where the DNA matches it firmly. For some rows the clone size is stated as once, few or many, or as a class when expanded; others skip it.

d_gene: NA
abundance: NA
v_gene: TRBV28
j_gene: TRBJ1-6
CDR3aa: CASSLTTVSSPLHF
CDR3nt: TGTGCCAGCAGTTTGACGACAGTAAGTTCACCCCTCCACTTT

d_gene: NA
abundance: NA
v_gene: TRBV27
j_gene: TRBJ2-2
CDR3aa: CASTRGSGELFF
CDR3nt: TGTGCCAGCACGAGGGGGTCCGGGGAGCTGTTTTTT

d_gene: TRBD2
abundance: NA
v_gene: TRBV4-3
j_gene: TRBJ2-1
CDR3aa: CASSLALGRGTYNEQFF
CDR3nt: TGCGCCAGCAGCCTCGCCCTCGGGCGGGGGACCTACAATGAGCAGTTCTTC

d_gene: TRBD1
abundance: once
v_gene: TRBV4-3
j_gene: TRBJ1-1
CDR3aa: CASSQVNDRGSEAFF
CDR3nt: TGCGCCAGCAGCCAAGTGAACGACAGGGGGAGTGAAGCTTTCTTT

d_gene: TRBD1
abundance: few
v_gene: TRBV4-3
j_gene: TRBJ1-2
CDR3aa: CASSSDRGYGYTF
CDR3nt: TGCGCCAGCAGCTCGGACAGGGGCTATGGCTACACCTTC

d_gene: NA
abundance: NA
v_gene: TRBV7-6
j_gene: TRBJ1-5
CDR3aa: CASSPWAFPQPQHF
CDR3nt: TGTGCCAGCAGCCCTTGGGCGTTTCCTCAGCCCCAGCATTTT

d_gene: TRBD1
abundance: NA
v_gene: TRBV6-1
j_gene: TRBJ1-4
CDR3aa: CASGPRGRRKLFF
CDR3nt: TGTGCCTCAGGCCCCAGGGGGCGTAGGAAACTGTTTTTT

d_gene: NA
abundance: NA
v_gene: TRBV9
j_gene: TRBJ2-1
CDR3aa: CASSVWAGNNEQFF
CDR3nt: TGTGCCAGCAGCGTTTGGGCCGGAAACAATGAGCAGTTCTTC

d_gene: NA
abundance: NA
v_gene: TRBV19
j_gene: TRBJ1-2
CDR3aa: CASSIDLQGRDYGYTF
CDR3nt: TGTGCCAGTAGTATAGATCTCCAGGGGAGGGACTATGGCTACACCTTC

d_gene: TRBD2
abundance: NA
v_gene: TRBV5-1
j_gene: TRBJ2-7
CDR3aa: CASSSGGGSSYEQYF
CDR3nt: TGCGCCAGCAGCTCGGGGGGGGGTAGCTCCTACGAGCAGTACTTC

d_gene: NA
abundance: NA
v_gene: TRBV7-9
j_gene: TRBJ2-6
CDR3aa: CASSFGVGSGANVLTF
CDR3nt: TGTGCCAGCAGCTTTGGAGTGGGCTCTGGGGCCAACGTCCTGACTTTC

d_gene: NA
abundance: NA
v_gene: TRBV13
j_gene: TRBJ1-1
CDR3aa: CASSLSNTEAFF
CDR3nt: TGTGCCAGCAGCCTATCCAACACTGAAGCTTTCTTT

d_gene: TRBD1
abundance: once
v_gene: TRBV6-4
j_gene: TRBJ2-3
CDR3aa: CASSKDRGSTDTQYF
CDR3nt: TGTGCCAGCAGTAAGGACAGGGGTAGCACAGATACGCAGTATTTT

d_gene: TRBD1
abundance: NA
v_gene: TRBV29-1
j_gene: TRBJ2-7
CDR3aa: CSVVGQGPYEQYF
CDR3nt: TGCAGCGTTGTGGGACAGGGCCCCTACGAGCAGTACTTC

d_gene: NA
abundance: NA
v_gene: TRBV7-9
j_gene: TRBJ1-5
CDR3aa: CASSPGGGNQPQHF
CDR3nt: TGTGCCAGCAGCCCGGGTGGTGGCAATCAGCCCCAGCATTTT

d_gene: TRBD2
abundance: once
v_gene: TRBV5-1
j_gene: TRBJ2-3
CDR3aa: CASSLGSGVDTDTQYF
CDR3nt: TGCGCCAGCAGCTTAGGTAGCGGGGTGGACACAGATACGCAGTATTTT

d_gene: TRBD1
abundance: few
v_gene: TRBV4-3
j_gene: TRBJ2-6
CDR3aa: CASSQATGGVSGANVLTF
CDR3nt: TGCGCCAGCAGCCAGGCGACAGGGGGCGTCTCTGGGGCCAACGTCCTGACTTTC

d_gene: TRBD1
abundance: NA
v_gene: TRBV6-6
j_gene: TRBJ1-6
CDR3aa: CASSYQGQTVSPLHF
CDR3nt: TGTGCCAGCAGTTACCAGGGACAGACGGTCTCACCCCTCCACTTT

d_gene: NA
abundance: few
v_gene: TRBV19
j_gene: TRBJ2-4
CDR3aa: CATRRGSSPPNIQYF
CDR3nt: TGTGCCACCAGAAGAGGGTCGTCGCCCCCAAACATTCAGTACTTC

d_gene: TRBD1
abundance: NA
v_gene: TRBV2
j_gene: TRBJ1-3
CDR3aa: CASKGASGNTIYF
CDR3nt: TGTGCCAGCAAGGGGGCAAGTGGAAACACCATATATTTT

d_gene: TRBD1
abundance: few
v_gene: TRBV5-4
j_gene: TRBJ2-7
CDR3aa: CASSPPGQGPYEQYF
CDR3nt: TGTGCCAGCAGCCCCCCGGGACAGGGGCCCTACGAGCAGTACTTC

d_gene: NA
abundance: NA
v_gene: TRBV5-6
j_gene: TRBJ2-7
CDR3aa: CASSFRSHTTYEQYF
CDR3nt: TGTGCCAGTAGCTTCAGGTCCCACACCACCTACGAGCAGTACTTC

d_gene: NA
abundance: NA
v_gene: TRBV19
j_gene: TRBJ2-2
CDR3aa: CASSVLPGHSSAGELFF
CDR3nt: TGTGCCAGTAGTGTTCTACCGGGACACAGCAGCGCCGGGGAGCTGTTTTTT

d_gene: NA
abundance: NA
v_gene: TRBV6-1
j_gene: TRBJ2-3
CDR3aa: CASLAERNTDTQYF
CDR3nt: TGTGCCAGCCTCGCGGAGCGGAACACAGATACGCAGTATTTT

d_gene: NA
abundance: NA
v_gene: TRBV28
j_gene: TRBJ1-2
CDR3aa: CASSLRVGYTF
CDR3nt: TGTGCCAGCAGTTTACGGGTTGGCTACACCTTC

d_gene: TRBD1
abundance: NA
v_gene: TRBV29-1
j_gene: TRBJ1-2
CDR3aa: CSAGSTGGGYGYTF
CDR3nt: TGCAGCGCCGGGAGCACAGGGGGCGGCTATGGCTACACCTTC

d_gene: NA
abundance: NA
v_gene: TRBV6-1
j_gene: TRBJ1-3
CDR3aa: CASNPGLTSGNTIYF
CDR3nt: TGTGCCAGCAACCCGGGATTGACCTCTGGAAACACCATATATTTT

d_gene: NA
abundance: NA
v_gene: TRBV6-5
j_gene: TRBJ2-5
CDR3aa: CASQPYSSLEQYF
CDR3nt: TGTGCCAGCCAGCCCTACTCTTCGCTGGAGCAGTACTTC

d_gene: TRBD1
abundance: NA
v_gene: TRBV5-1
j_gene: TRBJ2-7
CDR3aa: CASSLLRTGFTYEQYF
CDR3nt: TGCGCCAGCAGCCTACTAAGGACAGGGTTTACGTACGAGCAGTACTTC

d_gene: TRBD1
abundance: NA
v_gene: TRBV30
j_gene: TRBJ1-3
CDR3aa: CAWSTGAQSNTIYF
CDR3nt: TGTGCCTGGAGCACAGGGGCCCAGTCGAACACCATATATTTT

d_gene: TRBD1
abundance: NA
v_gene: TRBV7-9
j_gene: TRBJ1-6
CDR3aa: CASTTGEGYSPLHF
CDR3nt: TGTGCCAGCACGACAGGGGAAGGGTATTCACCCCTCCACTTT

d_gene: NA
abundance: NA
v_gene: TRBV29-1
j_gene: TRBJ2-7
CDR3aa: CSVGQGIYEQYF
CDR3nt: TGCAGCGTTGGGCAGGGTATCTACGAGCAGTACTTC

d_gene: TRBD1
abundance: NA
v_gene: TRBV2
j_gene: TRBJ1-5
CDR3aa: CASRGLTGGQPQHF
CDR3nt: TGTGCCAGCAGGGGCCTGACAGGGGGTCAGCCCCAGCATTTT

d_gene: NA
abundance: NA
v_gene: TRBV9
j_gene: TRBJ2-3
CDR3aa: CASSVARTYSTSTDTQYF
CDR3nt: TGTGCCAGCAGCGTAGCTCGGACATACTCCACTAGCACAGATACGCAGTATTTT

d_gene: NA
abundance: NA
v_gene: TRBV30
j_gene: TRBJ2-3
CDR3aa: CAWSWGVDTQYF
CDR3nt: TGTGCCTGGAGTTGGGGGGTAGATACGCAGTATTTT

d_gene: NA
abundance: NA
v_gene: TRBV9
j_gene: TRBJ2-2
CDR3aa: CASSVVGSGELFF
CDR3nt: TGTGCCAGCAGCGTAGTGGGGAGCGGGGAGCTGTTTTTT

d_gene: NA
abundance: NA
v_gene: TRBV14
j_gene: TRBJ2-7
CDR3aa: CASSQEEHSYEQYF
CDR3nt: TGTGCCAGCAGCCAAGAGGAGCACTCCTACGAGCAGTACTTC

d_gene: NA
abundance: NA
v_gene: TRBV5-1
j_gene: TRBJ1-6
CDR3aa: CASTGGGAYNSPLHF
CDR3nt: TGCGCCAGCACCGGAGGGGGGGCCTATAATTCACCCCTCCACTTT

d_gene: NA
abundance: NA
v_gene: TRBV19
j_gene: TRBJ1-4
CDR3aa: CASRITGIGEKLFF
CDR3nt: TGTGCCAGTAGGATAACAGGGATTGGCGAAAAACTGTTTTTT

d_gene: NA
abundance: NA
v_gene: TRBV9
j_gene: TRBJ2-7
CDR3aa: CASSVAGEIGGTYEQYF
CDR3nt: TGTGCCAGCAGCGTAGCGGGGGAGATCGGGGGTACCTACGAGCAGTACTTC